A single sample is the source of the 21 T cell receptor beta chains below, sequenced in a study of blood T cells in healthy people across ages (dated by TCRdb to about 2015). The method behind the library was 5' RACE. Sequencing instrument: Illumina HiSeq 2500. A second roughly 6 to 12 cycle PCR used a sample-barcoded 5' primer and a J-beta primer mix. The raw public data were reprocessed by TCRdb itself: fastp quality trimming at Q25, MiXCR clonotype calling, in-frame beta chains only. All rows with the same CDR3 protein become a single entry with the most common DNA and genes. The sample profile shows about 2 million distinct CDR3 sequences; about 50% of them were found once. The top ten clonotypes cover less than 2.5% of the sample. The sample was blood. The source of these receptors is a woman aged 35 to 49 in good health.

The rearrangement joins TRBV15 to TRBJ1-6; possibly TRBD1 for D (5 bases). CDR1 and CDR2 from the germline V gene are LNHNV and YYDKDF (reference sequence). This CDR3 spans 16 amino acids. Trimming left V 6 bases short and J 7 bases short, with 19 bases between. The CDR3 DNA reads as TGTGCCACCAGACCCAGCTTGGGTGAGGGGAATTCACCCCTCCACTTT. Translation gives CATRPSLGEGNSPLHF.

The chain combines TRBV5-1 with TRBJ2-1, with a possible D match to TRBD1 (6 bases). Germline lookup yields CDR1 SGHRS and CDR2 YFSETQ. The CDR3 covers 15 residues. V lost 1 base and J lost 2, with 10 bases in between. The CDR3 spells CASSLNQGTYNEQFF. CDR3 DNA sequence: TGCGCCAGCAGCTTGAACCAGGGGACCTACAATGAGCAGTTCTTC.

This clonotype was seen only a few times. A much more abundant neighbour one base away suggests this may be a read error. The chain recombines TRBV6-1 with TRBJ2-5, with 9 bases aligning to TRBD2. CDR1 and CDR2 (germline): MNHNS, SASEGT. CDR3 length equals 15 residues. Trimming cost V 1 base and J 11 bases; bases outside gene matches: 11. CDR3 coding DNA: TGTGCCAGCAGTGAAGTAGAGGCTAGCGGGGATGAGCAGTACTTC. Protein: CASSEVEASGDEQYF.

The CDR3: CASSLRGRNYGYTF. The CDR3 DNA reads as TGTGCCAGCAGCCTCAGGGGGCGTAACTATGGCTACACCTTC. The chain employs TRBV6-2 or TRBV6-3 and TRBJ1-2, with TRBD1 identical over 8 bases. Per the germline V gene, CDR1 is MNHEY and CDR2 is SVGEGT. V gave up 6 bases and J gave up 1 base; unmatched junction bases: 4. The CDR3 is made up of 14 amino acids.

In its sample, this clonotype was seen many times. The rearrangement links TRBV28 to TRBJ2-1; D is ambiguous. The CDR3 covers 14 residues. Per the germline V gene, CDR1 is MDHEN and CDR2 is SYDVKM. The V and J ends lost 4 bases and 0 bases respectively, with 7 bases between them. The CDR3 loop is CASSSLGSYNEQFF. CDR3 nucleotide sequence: TGTGCCAGCAGTTCACTGGGCTCCTACAATGAGCAGTTCTTC. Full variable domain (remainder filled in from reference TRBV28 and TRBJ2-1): DVKVTQSSRYLVKRTGEKVFLECVQDMDHENMFWYRQDPGLGLRLIYFSYDVKMKEKGDIPEGYSVSREKKERFSLILESASTNQTSMYLCASSSLGSYNEQFFGPGTRLTVL.

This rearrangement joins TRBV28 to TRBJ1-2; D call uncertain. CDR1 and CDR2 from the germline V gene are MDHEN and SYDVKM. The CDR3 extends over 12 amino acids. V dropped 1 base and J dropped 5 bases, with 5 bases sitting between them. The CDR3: CASSLFVYGYTF. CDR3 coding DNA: TGTGCCAGCAGTTTATTTGTGTATGGCTACACCTTC.

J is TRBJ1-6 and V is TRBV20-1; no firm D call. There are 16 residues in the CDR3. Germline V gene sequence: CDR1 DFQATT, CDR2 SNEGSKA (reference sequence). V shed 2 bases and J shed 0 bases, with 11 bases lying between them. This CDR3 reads CSARPDGSSYNSPLHF. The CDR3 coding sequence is TGCAGTGCTAGACCAGACGGAAGCTCCTATAATTCACCCCTCCACTTT.

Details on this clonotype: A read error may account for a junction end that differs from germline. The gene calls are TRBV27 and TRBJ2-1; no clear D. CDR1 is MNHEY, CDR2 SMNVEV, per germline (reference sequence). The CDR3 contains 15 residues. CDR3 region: CASSFESPSYDEQFF. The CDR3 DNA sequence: TGTGCCAGCAGTTTTGAGTCCCCCTCCTACGATGAGCAGTTCTTC.

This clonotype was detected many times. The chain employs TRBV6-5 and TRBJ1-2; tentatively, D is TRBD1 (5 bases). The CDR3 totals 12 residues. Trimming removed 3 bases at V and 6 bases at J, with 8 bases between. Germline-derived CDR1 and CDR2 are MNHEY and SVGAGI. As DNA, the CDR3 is TGTGCCAGCAGTTATCGAGGGGATGGCTACACCTTC. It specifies CASSYRGDGYTF.

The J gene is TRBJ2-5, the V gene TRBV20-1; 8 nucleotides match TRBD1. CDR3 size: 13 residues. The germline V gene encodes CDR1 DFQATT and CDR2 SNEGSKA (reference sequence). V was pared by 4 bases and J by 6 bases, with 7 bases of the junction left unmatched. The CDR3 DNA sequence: TGCAGTGCTATGTCGACAGGGGAGAAGACCCAGTACTTC. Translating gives CSAMSTGEKTQYF.

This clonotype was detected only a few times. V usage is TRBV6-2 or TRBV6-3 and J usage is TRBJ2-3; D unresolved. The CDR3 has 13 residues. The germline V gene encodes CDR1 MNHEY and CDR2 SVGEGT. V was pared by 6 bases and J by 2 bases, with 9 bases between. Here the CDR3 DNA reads TGTGCCAGCAGCCCACAGTACACAGATACGCAGTATTTT. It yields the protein CASSPQYTDTQYF.

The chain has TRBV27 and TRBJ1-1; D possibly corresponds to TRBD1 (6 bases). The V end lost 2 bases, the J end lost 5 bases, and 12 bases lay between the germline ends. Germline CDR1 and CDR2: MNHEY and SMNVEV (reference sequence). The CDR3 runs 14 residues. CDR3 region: CASSLARQGTEAFF. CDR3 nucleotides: TGTGCCAGCAGTTTAGCACGGCAGGGGACTGAAGCTTTCTTT.

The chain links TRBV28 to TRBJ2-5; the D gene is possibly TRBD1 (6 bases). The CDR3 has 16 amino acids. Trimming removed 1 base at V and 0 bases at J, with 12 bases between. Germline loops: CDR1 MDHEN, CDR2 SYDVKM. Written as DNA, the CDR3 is TGTGCCAGCAGTTTATTACACGAGGGGGACCAAGAGACCCAGTACTTC. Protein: CASSLLHEGDQETQYF. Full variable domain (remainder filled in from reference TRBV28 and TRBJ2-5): DVKVTQSSRYLVKRTGEKVFLECVQDMDHENMFWYRQDPGLGLRLIYFSYDVKMKEKGDIPEGYSVSREKKERFSLILESASTNQTSMYLCASSLLHEGDQETQYFGPGTRLLVL.

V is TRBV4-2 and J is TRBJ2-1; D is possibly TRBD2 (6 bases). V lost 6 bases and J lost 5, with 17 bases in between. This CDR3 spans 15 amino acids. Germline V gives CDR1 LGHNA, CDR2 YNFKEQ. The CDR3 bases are TGTGCCAGCAGTATGCGGGGACGCATTAACAATGAGCAGTTCTTC. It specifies CASSMRGRINNEQFF.

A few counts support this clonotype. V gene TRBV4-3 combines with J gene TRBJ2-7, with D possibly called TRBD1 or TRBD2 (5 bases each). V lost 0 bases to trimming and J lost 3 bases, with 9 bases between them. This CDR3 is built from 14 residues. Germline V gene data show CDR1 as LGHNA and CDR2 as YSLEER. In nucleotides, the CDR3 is TGCGCCAGCAGCCAAGATAAGAGGGGCTACGAGCAGTACTTC. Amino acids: CASSQDKRGYEQYF.

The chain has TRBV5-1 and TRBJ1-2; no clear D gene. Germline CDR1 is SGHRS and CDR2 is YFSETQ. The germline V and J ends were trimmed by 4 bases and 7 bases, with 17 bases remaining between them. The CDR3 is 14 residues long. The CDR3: CASSLLEGMSGYTF. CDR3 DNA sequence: TGCGCCAGCAGCCTACTGGAGGGTATGAGTGGCTACACCTTC.

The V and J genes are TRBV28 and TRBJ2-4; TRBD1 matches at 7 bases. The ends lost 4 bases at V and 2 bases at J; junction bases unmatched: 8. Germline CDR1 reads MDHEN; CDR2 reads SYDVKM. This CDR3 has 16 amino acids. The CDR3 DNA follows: TGTGCCAGCAGTTCACAGGGGCCGGTGACCAAAAACATTCAGTACTTC. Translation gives CASSSQGPVTKNIQYF. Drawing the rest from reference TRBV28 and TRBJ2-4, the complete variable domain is DVKVTQSSRYLVKRTGEKVFLECVQDMDHENMFWYRQDPGLGLRLIYFSYDVKMKEKGDIPEGYSVSREKKERFSLILESASTNQTSMYLCASSSQGPVTKNIQYFGAGTRLSVL.

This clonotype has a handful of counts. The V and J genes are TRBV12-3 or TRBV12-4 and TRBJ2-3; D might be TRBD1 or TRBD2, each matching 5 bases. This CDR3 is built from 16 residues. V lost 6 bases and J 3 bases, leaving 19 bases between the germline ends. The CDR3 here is CASRAVSRGVTDTQYF. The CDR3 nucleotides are TGTGCCAGCAGGGCTGTATCTCGGGGCGTAACAGATACGCAGTATTTT.

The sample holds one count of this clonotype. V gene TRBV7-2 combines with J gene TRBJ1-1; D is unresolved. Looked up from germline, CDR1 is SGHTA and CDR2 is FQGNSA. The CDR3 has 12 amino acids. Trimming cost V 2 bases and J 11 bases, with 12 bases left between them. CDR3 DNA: TGTGCCAGCAGCTTAAATTCCGGTGGCGCTTTCTTT. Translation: CASSLNSGGAFF.

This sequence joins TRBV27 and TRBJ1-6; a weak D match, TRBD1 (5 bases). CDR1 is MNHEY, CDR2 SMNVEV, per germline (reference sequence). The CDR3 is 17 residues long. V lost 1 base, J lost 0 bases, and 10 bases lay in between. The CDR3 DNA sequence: TGTGCCAGCAGTTTATTAGCACAGGACTCCTATAATTCACCCCTCCACTTT. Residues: CASSLLAQDSYNSPLHF.

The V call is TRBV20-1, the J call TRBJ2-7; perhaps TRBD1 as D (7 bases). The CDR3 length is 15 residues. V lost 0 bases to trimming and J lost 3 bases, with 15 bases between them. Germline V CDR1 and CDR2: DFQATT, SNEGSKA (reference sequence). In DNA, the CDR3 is TGCAGTGCTAGAGATAGGAGGGGGCAAATCTACGAGCAGTACTTC. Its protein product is CSARDRRGQIYEQYF.